This entry concerns a single T cell receptor (beta chain). The junction differs from germline at one of its ends, possibly a read error. The data are from a study of blood T cells in healthy people across ages. CDR1 and CDR2 from the germline V gene are ENHRY and SYGVKD. The CDR3 covers 16 residues. A second PCR of 7 to 11 cycles used a sample-barcoded 5' primer and a J-beta primer mix. Each CDR3 protein gets one entry after TCRdb re-called the 5' RACE reads with MiXCR. The sample shows some 860,000 distinct CDR3 sequences, around 50% of them seen only once. Sequenced sample: blood. This TCR was recovered from a man aged 35 to 55 in good health. The chain combines TRBV10-3 with TRBJ2-5; D perhaps matches TRBD1 (5 bases). CDR3 region: CAISESQGFPEKTQYF. Written as DNA, the CDR3 is TGTGCCATTAGTGAGTCTCAGGGTTTCCCGGAGAAGACCCAGTACTTC.